This TCR beta chain was observed in a study of T cells expressing NK-cell markers. In the case of this clonotype: Its target is unknown.

The study's findings and limits: The study found dominant NKG2C+ clonotypes at about 1.0-7.0% of CD8+ T cells in six donors.

No DNA is given; TCRdb re-called the 5' RACE reads and lists each CDR3 protein once. In all, the sample yields hundreds of thousands of distinct CDR3 sequences. The CDR3 spans 14 residues. Germline-derived CDR1 and CDR2 are SGDLS and YYNGEE. This clonotype originated in a young man in good health. V gene TRBV9 combines with J gene TRBJ1-5; TCRdb's D call, TRBD1, is unchecked because there is no DNA. The sample taken for sequencing was blood T cells: a sorted CD56 or NKG2C T cell subset, CD4+ or CD8+ T cells, or bulk PBMC T cells (not recorded which). The CDR3 spells CASSATGSPQPQHF.